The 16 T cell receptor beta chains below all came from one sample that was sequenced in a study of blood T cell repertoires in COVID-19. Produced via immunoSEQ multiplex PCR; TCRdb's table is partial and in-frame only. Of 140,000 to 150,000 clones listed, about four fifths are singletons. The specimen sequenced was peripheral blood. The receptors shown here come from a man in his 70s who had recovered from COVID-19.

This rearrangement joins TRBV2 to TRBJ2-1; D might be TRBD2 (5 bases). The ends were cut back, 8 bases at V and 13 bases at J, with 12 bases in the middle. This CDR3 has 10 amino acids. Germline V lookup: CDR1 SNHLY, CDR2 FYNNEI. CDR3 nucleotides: TGTGCCAGCTACGGAGGTCACCAGTTCTTC. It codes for CASYGGHQFF.

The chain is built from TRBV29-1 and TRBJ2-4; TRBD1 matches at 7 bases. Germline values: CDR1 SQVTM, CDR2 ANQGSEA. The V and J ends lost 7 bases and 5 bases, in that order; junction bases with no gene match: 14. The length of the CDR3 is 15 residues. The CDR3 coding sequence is TGCAGCGGCGAAATCACAGGGGTGCGGGAAAACATTCAGTACTTC. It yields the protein CSGEITGVRENIQYF.

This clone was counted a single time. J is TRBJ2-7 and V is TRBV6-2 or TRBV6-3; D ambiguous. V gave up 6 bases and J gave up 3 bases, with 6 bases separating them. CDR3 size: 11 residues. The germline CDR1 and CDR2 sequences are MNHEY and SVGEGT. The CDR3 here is CASSEHYEQYF. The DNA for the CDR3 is TGTGCCAGCAGCGAGCACTACGAGCAGTACTTC.

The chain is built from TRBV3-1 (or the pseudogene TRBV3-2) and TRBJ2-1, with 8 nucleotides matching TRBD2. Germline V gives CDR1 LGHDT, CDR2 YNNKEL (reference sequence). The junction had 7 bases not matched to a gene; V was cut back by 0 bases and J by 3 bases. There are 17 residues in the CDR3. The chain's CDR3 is CASSQDPSSGYYNEQFF. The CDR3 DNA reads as TGTGCCAGCAGCCAAGATCCCTCTAGCGGGTACTACAATGAGCAGTTCTTC.

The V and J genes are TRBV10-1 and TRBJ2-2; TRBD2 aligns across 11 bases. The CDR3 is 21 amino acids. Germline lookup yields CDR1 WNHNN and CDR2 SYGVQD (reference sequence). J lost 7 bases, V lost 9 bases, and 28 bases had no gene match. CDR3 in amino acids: CARSCESGRTSGPPMNGELFF. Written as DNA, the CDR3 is TGCGCCAGATCCTGTGAGTCGGGAAGGACTAGCGGGCCCCCAATGAACGGGGAGCTGTTTTTT.

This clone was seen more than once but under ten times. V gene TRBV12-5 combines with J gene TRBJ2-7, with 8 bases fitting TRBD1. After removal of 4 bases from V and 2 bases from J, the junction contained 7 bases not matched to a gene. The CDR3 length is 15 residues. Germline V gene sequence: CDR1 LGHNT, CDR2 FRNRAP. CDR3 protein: CASGSSRGPTYEQYF. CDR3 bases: TGTGCTAGTGGTTCCTCCAGGGGGCCCACCTACGAGCAGTACTTC.

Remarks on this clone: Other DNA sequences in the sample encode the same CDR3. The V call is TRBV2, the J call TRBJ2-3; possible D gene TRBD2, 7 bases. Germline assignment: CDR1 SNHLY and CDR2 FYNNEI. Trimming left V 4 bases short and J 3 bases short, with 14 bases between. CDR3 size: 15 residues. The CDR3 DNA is TGTGCCAGCAGTGGTAGGGGGGGCGGAACAGATACGCAGTATTTT. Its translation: CASSGRGGGTDTQYF.

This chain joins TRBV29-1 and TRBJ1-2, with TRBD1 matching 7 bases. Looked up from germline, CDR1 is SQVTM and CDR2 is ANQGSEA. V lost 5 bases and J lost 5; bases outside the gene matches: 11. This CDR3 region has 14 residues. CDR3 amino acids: CSVPHRGNEYGYTF. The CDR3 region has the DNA TGCAGCGTTCCACACAGGGGAAACGAGTATGGCTACACCTTC.

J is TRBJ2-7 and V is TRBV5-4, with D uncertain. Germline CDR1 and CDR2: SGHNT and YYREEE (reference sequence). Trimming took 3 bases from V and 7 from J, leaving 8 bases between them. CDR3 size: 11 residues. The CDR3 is CASSSGWEQYF. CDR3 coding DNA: TGTGCCAGCAGCTCCGGGTGGGAGCAGTACTTC.

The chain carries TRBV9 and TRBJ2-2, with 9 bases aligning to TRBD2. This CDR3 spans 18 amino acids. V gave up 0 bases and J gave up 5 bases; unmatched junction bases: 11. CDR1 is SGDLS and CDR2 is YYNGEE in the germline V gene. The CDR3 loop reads CASSVDLRLAVGTGELFF. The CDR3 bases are TGTGCCAGCAGCGTAGACCTCCGACTAGCGGTAGGGACCGGGGAGCTGTTTTTT.

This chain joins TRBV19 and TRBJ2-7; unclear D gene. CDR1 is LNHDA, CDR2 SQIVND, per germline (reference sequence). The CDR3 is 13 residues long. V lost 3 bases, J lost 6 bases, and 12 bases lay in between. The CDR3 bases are TGTGCCAGTAGTATGAGGATCGAGGCCGAGCAGTACTTC. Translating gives CASSMRIEAEQYF.

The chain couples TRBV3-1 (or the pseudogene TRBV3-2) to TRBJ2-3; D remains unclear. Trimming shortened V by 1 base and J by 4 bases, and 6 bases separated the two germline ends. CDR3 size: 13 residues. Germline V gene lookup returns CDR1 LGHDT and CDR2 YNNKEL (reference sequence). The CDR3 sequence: CASSQGVADTQYF. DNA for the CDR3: TGTGCCAGCAGCCAAGGAGTTGCAGATACGCAGTATTTT.

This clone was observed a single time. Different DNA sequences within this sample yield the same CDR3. CDR3 amino acids: CASIGGRLETQYF. For the CDR3, the DNA is TGTGCCAGTATCGGGGGTCGACTAGAGACCCAGTACTTC. The chain is built from TRBV3-1 (or the pseudogene TRBV3-2) and TRBJ2-5; possible D gene TRBD2, 6 bases. Trimming left V 9 bases short and J 4 bases short, with 15 bases between. CDR1 LGHDT and CDR2 YNNKEL come from the germline V gene (reference sequence). The CDR3 sequence is 13 residues long.

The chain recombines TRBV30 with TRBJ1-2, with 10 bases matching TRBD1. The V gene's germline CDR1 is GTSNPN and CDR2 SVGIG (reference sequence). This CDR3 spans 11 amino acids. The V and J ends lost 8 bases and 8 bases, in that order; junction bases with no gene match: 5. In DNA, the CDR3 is TGTGCCCGGGACAGGGGTAGGGGCTACACCTTC. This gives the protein CARDRGRGYTF. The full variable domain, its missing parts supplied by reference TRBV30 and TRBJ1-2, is SQTIHQWPATLVQPVGSPLSLECTVEGTSNPNLYWYRQAAGRGLQLLFYSVGIGQISSEVPQNLSASRPQDRQFILSSKKLLLSDSGFYLCARDRGRGYTFGSGTRLTVV.

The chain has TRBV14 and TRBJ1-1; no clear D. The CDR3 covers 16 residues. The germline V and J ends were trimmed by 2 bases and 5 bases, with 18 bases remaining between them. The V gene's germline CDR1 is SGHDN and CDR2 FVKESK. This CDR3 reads CASSQLDSRLGTEAFF. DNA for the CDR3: TGTGCCAGCAGCCAATTGGACTCCCGACTGGGGACTGAAGCTTTCTTT.

CDR3: CASRAWLAGGPGTGELFF. In DNA, the CDR3 is TGTGCCAGTAGGGCCTGGCTAGCGGGAGGGCCTGGGACCGGGGAGCTGTTTTTT. The chain uses TRBV19 and TRBJ2-2, with TRBD2 matching over 12 bases. V dropped 6 bases and J dropped 5; count of bases not matched to a gene: 13. There are 18 residues in the CDR3. Germline CDR1 is LNHDA and CDR2 is SQIVND (reference sequence).